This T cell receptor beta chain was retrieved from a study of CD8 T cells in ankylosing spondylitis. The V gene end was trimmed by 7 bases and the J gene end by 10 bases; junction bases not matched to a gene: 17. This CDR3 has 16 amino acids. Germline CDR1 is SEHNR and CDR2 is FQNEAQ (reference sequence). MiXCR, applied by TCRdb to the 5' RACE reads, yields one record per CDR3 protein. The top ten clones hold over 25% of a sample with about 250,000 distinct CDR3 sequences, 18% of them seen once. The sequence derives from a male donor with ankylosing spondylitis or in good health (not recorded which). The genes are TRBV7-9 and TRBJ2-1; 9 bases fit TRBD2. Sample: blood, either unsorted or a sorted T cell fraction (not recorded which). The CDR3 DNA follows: TGTGCCAGCAAAGGGGGAGATTTCGGCGGGAGGGCCGAGCAGTTCTTC. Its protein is CASKGGDFGGRAEQFF.